This T cell receptor beta chain was captured by sequencing in a study of T-cell memory formation after mild COVID-19. Study in general: TCR clusters were mostly confined to one donor each.

Remarks on this clonotype: The antigen is unknown.

The study's findings and limits: Balance between CD4 and CD8 was seen in clones contracting day 15 to 85, and a CD4+ lean was seen in later expanders. Pre-infection memory contained some responding clones, which suggested that cross-reactive memory had joined. The study found contracting CD4+ clones mainly in CM and EM and contracting CD8+ clones in EMRA.

TCRdb re-called the 5' RACE reads with MiXCR, one entry per CDR3 protein. Counted here are about 470,000 distinct CDR3 sequences, nearly 25% occurring once; the ten biggest clones make up around 13%. Trimming left V 3 bases short and J 8 bases short, with 6 bases between. The CDR3 totals 11 residues. Germline values: CDR1 KGHDR, CDR2 SFDVKD. Sequencing was done on a sample of PBMCs or a T cell subset sorted from them (not recorded which). The TCR sequence derives from an adult woman who had mild COVID-19 (a few samples of this study predate the infection). Cell type and time point are not known. The chain has TRBV24-1 and TRBJ1-2; D is perhaps TRBD1 (6 bases). CDR3 in DNA: TGTGCCACCAGTGATGGACAGGGCTACACCTTC. Residues: CATSDGQGYTF.